This TCR beta chain was documented in a study of blood T cell repertoires in COVID-19. About the study: Some COVID-19 samples were acute and others convalescent; all came from the United States, Italy and Spain. PBMCs, B-cell-depleted T cells, or T cells were the source of the cDNA or gDNA that made up the material.

Original data processing: Counts of nucleated cells, estimated from reference gene primer amplification, were obtained. TCRdb's table, derived via immunoSEQ multiplex PCR, lists solely in-frame clones and lacks some. The V and J calls and clone size come from that table; D and trimming were worked out from the DNA. The table records 60,000 to 75,000 clones, approximately 90% of them present only once. The J segment lost 6 bases and the V segment lost 3 bases, leaving 8 bases of the junction unmatched. This CDR3 is built from 15 residues. Per the germline V gene, CDR1 is SGHDT and CDR2 is YYEEEE. The chain carries TRBV5-6 and TRBJ2-2; 7 positions match TRBD2. The receptor was isolated from a human donor in a cohort sampled during active COVID-19. The source material was peripheral blood. CDR3 coding DNA: TGTGCCAGCAGCTCAACGGGGAGGGAGCCCGGGGAGCTGTTTTTT. Amino acid sequence: CASSSTGREPGELFF.